This is a list of T cell receptor beta chains from one sample in a study of memory CD4+ T cells and cytomegalovirus serostatus. The method was immunoSEQ multiplex PCR; TCRdb's version includes in-frame clones alone and lacks a portion of them. The data hold about 59,000 clones, with around 80% observed a single time. Sequences were obtained from memory CD4+ T cells from blood. The receptor source for this set is an adult in good health and CMV-seronegative. Both conserved end residues are part of each CDR3. Fields, in order: V gene, J gene, clone size, D gene, CDR3 DNA, CDR3 protein. D genes are given only for firm matches. Size is omitted from some rows. Given values are once, few, many or a class for expanded clones.

>TRBV5-1|TRBJ2-3|NA|NA
TGCGCCAGCAGCTTGGCAGGGGCTCTCACAGATACGCAGTATTTT
CASSLAGALTDTQYF
>TRBV6-1|TRBJ2-5|NA|NA
TGTGCCAGCACTAATCTGGGGTTTTCCCAAGAGACCCAGTACTTC
CASTNLGFSQETQYF
>TRBV10-1|TRBJ1-6|NA|TRBD1
TGCGCCAGCAGCCGGGACAGCGGTAATTCACCCCTCCACTTT
CASSRDSGNSPLHF
>TRBV19|TRBJ1-6|NA|TRBD1
TGTGCCAGTAACCCGGGACAGGGACTCAATTCACCCCTCCACTTT
CASNPGQGLNSPLHF
>TRBV11-2|TRBJ1-1|once|TRBD1
TGTGCCAGCAGCTTGGGGACAGGGGTAGCTTTCTTT
CASSLGTGVAFF
>TRBV6-7|TRBJ2-5|NA|NA
TGTGCCAGCAGCCAAGAGACCCAGTACTTC
CASSQETQYF
>TRBV18|TRBJ1-5|NA|NA
TGTGCCAGCTCACCACCAGGGGGGATTATTCAGCCCCAGCATTTT
CASSPPGGIIQPQHF
>TRBV4-2|TRBJ1-5|NA|TRBD1
TGTGCCAGCAGCCAGACCCTAGGACAGGGGGCAAGTGGCAATCAGCCCCAGCATTTT
CASSQTLGQGASGNQPQHF
>TRBV7-3|TRBJ2-3|NA|NA
TGTGCCAGCAGCTTAATAGGGGAACAAGATACGCAGTATTTT
CASSLIGEQDTQYF
>TRBV7-2|TRBJ1-3|once|NA
TGTGCCAGCAGCGCCTTCAGGGTCGGCCTTGGAAACACCATATATTTT
CASSAFRVGLGNTIYF
>TRBV7-2|TRBJ2-7|NA|NA
TGTGCCAGCAGCTCTAGCGTAGTATCCTACGAGCAGTACTTC
CASSSSVVSYEQYF
>TRBV4-1|TRBJ2-7|NA|NA
TGCGCCAGCAGCCCAGGGACGACGCGCGACGAGCAGTACTTC
CASSPGTTRDEQYF
>TRBV7-9|TRBJ2-3|NA|TRBD2
TGTGCCAGCAGCCAACGGGGAGGGCCCCGCACAGATACGCAGTATTTT
CASSQRGGPRTDTQYF
>TRBV5-6|TRBJ2-7|NA|TRBD2
TGTGCCAGCAGCAAAGTGGGACTAGCGGGAGTTGCTTCCAACGAGCAGTACTTC
CASSKVGLAGVASNEQYF
>TRBV28|TRBJ2-7|NA|NA
TGTGCCAGCAGTAGGACGGGGGAGGCGCAGTACTTC
CASSRTGEAQYF
>TRBV5-1|TRBJ1-4|NA|NA
TGCGCCAGCAGCTTACGTCCAGGGGCAACTAATGAAAAACTGTTTTTT
CASSLRPGATNEKLFF
>TRBV9|TRBJ1-5|NA|TRBD1
TGTGCCAGCAGCGTAGAGGGACAGGGGGCGCAGCCCCAGCATTTT
CASSVEGQGAQPQHF
>TRBV30|TRBJ2-3|once|NA
TGTGCCTGGAGTGTAGTAAGGGGCCGCCTCTCTAGCACAGATACGCAGTATTTT
CAWSVVRGRLSSTDTQYF
>TRBV4-1|TRBJ2-1|NA|TRBD1
TGCGCCAGCAGCCGCCTTACCGGGACAGGGGATAATGAGCAGTTCTTC
CASSRLTGTGDNEQFF
>TRBV15|TRBJ2-6|NA|TRBD1
TGTGCCACCAGCAGAGATAGTAGACAGGGGCCGTTTTCTGGGGCCAACGTCCTGACTTTC
CATSRDSRQGPFSGANVLTF
>TRBV7-2|TRBJ2-2|NA|NA
TGTGCCAGCAGCTTTACTACTCTGGAGCTGTTTTTT
CASSFTTLELFF
>TRBV20-1|TRBJ1-2|NA|NA
TGCAGTGCTAAGGGGGTAGAGGGCTACACCTTC
CSAKGVEGYTF
>TRBV4-1|TRBJ2-1|NA|TRBD2
TGCGCCAGCAGCCAGGCACTAGCGGGAGCAAACAATGAGCAGTTCTTC
CASSQALAGANNEQFF
>TRBV30|TRBJ2-6|once|NA
TGTGCCTGGAGTGTATCGCTCAGGGGGGCCAACGTCCTGACTTTC
CAWSVSLRGANVLTF
>TRBV7-3|TRBJ2-3|NA|TRBD2
TGTGCCAGCAGCCAAGGAGGGAGGGCCTCGGATACGCAGTATTTT
CASSQGGRASDTQYF
>TRBV5-1|TRBJ2-7|NA|NA
TGCGCCAGCAGCTTAGGAGACAGATACGAGCAGTACTTC
CASSLGDRYEQYF
>TRBV4-2|TRBJ2-2|NA|TRBD2
TGTGCCAGCAGCCAAGTTAAGGCTAGCGGGCCCGGGGAGCTGTTTTTT
CASSQVKASGPGELFF
>TRBV2|TRBJ2-4|NA|TRBD2
TGTGCCAGCAGCCCGACTAGCGGGAGGTTGAAAAACATTCAGTACTTC
CASSPTSGRLKNIQYF
>TRBV7-3|TRBJ2-7|NA|NA
TGTGCCAGCAGCTGGGCCCCAGGGGGGGCCTACGAGCAGTACTTC
CASSWAPGGAYEQYF
>TRBV7-2|TRBJ2-5|few|NA
TGTGCCAGCAGCTTAAACTACCAGACTCAAGAGACCCAGTACTTC
CASSLNYQTQETQYF